In this sample, the clone carrying this T cell receptor beta chain turned up a few times. This sample is drawn from a study of CD8 T cells in ankylosing spondylitis. Quantitative 5'-RACE with molecular barcodes produced the TCR beta libraries. TCRdb recomputed calls from the 5' RACE reads with MiXCR, one row per CDR3 protein. Of approximately 110,000 distinct CDR3 sequences listed, nearly 25% were seen once; the top ten hold 9% to 15%. The specimen was synovial fluid, either unsorted or a sorted T cell fraction (not recorded which). The clonotype comes from a male donor with ankylosing spondylitis.

CDR3 bases: TGCAGTGCTAGAAAAGACTGGGAAATTCGGAATGAGCAGTTCTTC. This gives the protein CSARKDWEIRNEQFF. The chain joins TRBV20-1 to TRBJ2-1, with unresolved D. V lost 2 bases and J lost 7, with 18 bases in between. CDR1 is DFQATT, CDR2 SNEGSKA, per germline (reference sequence). The CDR3 totals 15 residues.